Described below is a single T cell receptor beta chain sequence and its context. Within the sample, other DNA sequences also encode this same CDR3. The V end lost 0 bases, the J end lost 4 bases, and 1 base lay between the germline ends. The germline V gene has CDR1 SGDLS and CDR2 YYNGEE. The CDR3 sequence is 11 residues long. Data came from immunoSEQ multiplex PCR; TCRdb stores just in-frame clones and leaves some out. The sample has about 130,000 clones; roughly 90% are singletons. This sample is part of a study of radiation and T cells in renal cell carcinoma. Time point specified: baseline pretreatment blood. This sample's treatment: 15 Gy SBRT to primary tumor, nephrectomy 4 weeks later. Radiation-treated patients gave blood at baseline, week 2 and week 4.

The gene calls are TRBV9 and TRBJ1-2, with D uncertain. The input for sequencing was blood, taken from a patient whose treatment included radiotherapy and nephrectomy. The TCR comes from a woman aged 45-60 years with renal cell carcinoma. The CDR3 DNA is TGTGCCAGCAGCGTAGGCTATGGCTACACCTTC. It yields the protein CASSVGYGYTF.